The entry below describes one T cell receptor (beta chain). Its antigen remains unknown. Each CDR3 protein gets one entry after TCRdb re-called the RT-PCR reads with MiXCR. Here the sample spans 650,000 to 800,000 distinct CDR3 sequences, roughly 13% being singletons. The CDR3 is 12 residues long. The V gene end was trimmed by 7 bases and the J gene end by 6 bases; junction bases not matched to a gene: 4. Germline CDR1 and CDR2: MNHNY and SVGAGI (reference sequence). The sample belongs to a study of response to subunit inactivated influenza vaccine. Study conclusions and caveats: Each seasonal influenza vaccination recruits few new T cells, the authors suggested.

The material sequenced was PBMCs from blood, taken 14 to 15 days before vaccination. This receptor was obtained from a man in his fifties who received an inactivated influenza vaccine. The chain carries TRBV6-6 and TRBJ1-1; 8 bases match TRBD1. CDR3 sequence (DNA): TGTGCCAGCAACAGGGGGATCGCTGAAGCTTTCTTT. This encodes CASNRGIAEAFF.